Detailed here is one T cell receptor beta chain. This clonotype was seen a handful of times. Its antigen specificity is not known. There are no base qualities to consult, and no much larger clone falls within one base. This sample is drawn from a study of blood T cells in healthy people across ages (dated by TCRdb to about 2015). Study-wide context: In model experiments, roughly one uniquely barcoded TCR beta cDNA molecule per two T cells was captured by template switching. Four age groups were formed from the donors: young (average about 15 years), middle-aged (around 40), aged (more than 55) and long-lived (roughly 81). To avoid experimental bias, donors of different ages were randomly spread across the sequencing lanes. To track age-related changes in TCR beta repertoire diversity, the study relied on deep sequencing normalized with unique cDNA molecular identifiers. For two donors (one aged 18 to 30 and one aged 80 or older), the study analyzed two additional independent replicas of 1 million unique cDNA reads from the same blood draw.

Results the study describes overall, beyond this receptor: The long-lived group showed more naive CD4+ T cells, fewer expanded clones and increased TCR diversity than the aged group, suggesting age selection. Because profiling used bulk unsorted PBMCs, naive and antigen-experienced compartments could not be compared conclusively. The percentage of naive T cells measured by flow cytometry correlated strongly with observed TCR beta diversity. Because the CMV infection status of the donors was unknown, age-related changes in expanded clonotypes may potentially have been confounded. As age increased, observed TCR beta diversity per million T cells dropped in a roughly linear way, and a significant reduction was already evident by age 40. Estimates of total diversity based on one million sequenced T cells were regarded as lower bounds and as underestimates.

V loses 5 bases at its end and J loses 0 bases; junction bases beyond the gene matches: 5. Its CDR3 holds 17 amino acids, cysteine through phenylalanine. Just CDR3 DNA is preserved here, 51 bases in frame from base 1. Receptor libraries were prepared by 5' RACE. TCRdb names Illumina HiSeq 2500 as the instrument used. A second about 6 to 11 cycle PCR used a sample-barcoded 5' primer and a J-beta primer mix. A template-switch 5' adaptor carrying 12 random nucleotides introduced a unique molecular identifier onto each TCR beta cDNA molecule. Each sample yielded at least 2.5 million CDR3-containing paired-end reads. First-strand cDNA was synthesized from all RNA with the Mint cDNA synthesis kit, primed by a TRBC-specific oligonucleotide. Following uracil-DNA glycosylase treatment, a first 18-cycle PCR with universal primers M1SS and BC2_uni_R was performed on all cDNA. In the paper's pipeline: Normalization of each sample was performed by random selection of 1 million high-quality reads, each carrying a distinct molecular identifier. Reads sharing molecular identifiers were discarded rather than binned into consensus sequences. MiTCR, with a Q25 quality threshold and the strictest error-elimination algorithm, was used for CDR3 identification, clonotype clustering and error correction. A nonparametric unseen species model with Euler transformation was used to estimate lower-bound total TCR beta diversity. TCRdb reran the public reads through fastp at Q25 and MiXCR, keeping productive beta chains. Rows are unified per CDR3 protein, each entry keeping the most common DNA and genes. The V and J calls come from TCRdb's annotation, not from the publication. Across this sample there are more than 1.4 million distinct CDR3 sequences, with around two fifths seen only once. The top ten constitute approximately 7.9% of the sample.

The approximately 41 donors, aged about 6 to 95 years, were systemically healthy Caucasian individuals from Russia. About 10 milliliters of peripheral blood were collected from each donor into EDTA-treated Vacutainer tubes. Ficoll-Paque density-gradient centrifugation was used to isolate PBMCs, with at least 7 million per sample. Total RNA was extracted from PBMCs with Trizol reagent, with at least 6 micrograms obtained per sample. The percentages of naive CD45RAhigh/CD27high T cells were determined by flow cytometry on a PBMC aliquot from every donor. Sequencing was performed on blood. The rearranged chain carries TRBV12-3 or TRBV12-4 and TRBJ1-6; the junction holds 9 bases that match TRBD1. This TCR derives from a woman aged 18-29 years in good health. The CDR3 protein is CASSRSTGGSYNSPLHF. The sequence in DNA is TGTGCCAGCAGTCGCTCGACAGGGGGCTCCTATAATTCACCCCTCCACTTT.